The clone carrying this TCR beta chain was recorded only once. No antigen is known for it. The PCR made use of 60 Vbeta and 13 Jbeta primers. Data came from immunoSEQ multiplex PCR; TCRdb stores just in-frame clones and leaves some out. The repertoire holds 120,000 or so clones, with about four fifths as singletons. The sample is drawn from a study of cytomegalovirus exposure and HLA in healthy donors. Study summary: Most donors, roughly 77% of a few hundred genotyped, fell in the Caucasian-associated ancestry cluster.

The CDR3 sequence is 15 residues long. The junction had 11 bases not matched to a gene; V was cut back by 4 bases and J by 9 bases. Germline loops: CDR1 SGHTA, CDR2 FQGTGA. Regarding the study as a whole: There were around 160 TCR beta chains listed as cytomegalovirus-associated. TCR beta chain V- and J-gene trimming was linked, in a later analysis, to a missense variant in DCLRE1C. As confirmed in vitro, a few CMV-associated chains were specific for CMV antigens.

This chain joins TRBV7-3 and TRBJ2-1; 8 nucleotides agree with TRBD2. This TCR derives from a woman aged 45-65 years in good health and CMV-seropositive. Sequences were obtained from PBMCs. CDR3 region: CASSSGLKRESEQFF. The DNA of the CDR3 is TGTGCCAGCAGCTCGGGCCTGAAGCGGGAGAGTGAGCAGTTCTTC.